This TCR beta chain was captured by sequencing in a study of Ad26.COV2.S vaccination and SARS-CoV-2 variants. Study-wide background: The study gave Ad26.COV2.S intramuscularly, once or twice 56 days apart. Overall study results and limits: Individuals receiving vaccine had higher spike-specific TCR breadth than placebo recipients did. Reported findings describe substantial breadth in spike-specific CD8+ and CD4+ T cell responses following vaccination. Across vaccine and placebo recipients, the breadth of non-spike TCRs was similar.

Treatment noted: roughly 18 received Ad26.COV2.S at low or high dose, single or two shots; about five received placebo; per-sample allocation not given. Sample collection was performed on day 63 after the first vaccine or placebo injection. Of note for this clone: What it binds is not known.

The V segment lost 3 bases and the J segment 6 bases; nucleotides outside the gene matches: 13. The CDR3 has 16 residues. Germline CDR1 SNHLY, CDR2 FYNNEI. Repertoires were generated with immunoSEQ multiplex PCR, while TCRdb's copy carries only in-frame clones and drops some. The sample contains 350,000 to 450,000 clones, 83% of which appear only once. The sequence was collected from a person aged 18 to 59 who received the Ad26.COV2.S COVID-19 vaccine or a placebo. The material sequenced was peripheral blood, taken in a trial of Ad26.COV2.S vaccine versus placebo. The chain employs TRBV2 and TRBJ2-7, with 8 bases matching TRBD2. In DNA, the CDR3 is TGTGCCAGCAGTGACGTTGCCTCGGGGGGGAGAGGCGAGCAGTACTTC. Its translation is CASSDVASGGRGEQYF.